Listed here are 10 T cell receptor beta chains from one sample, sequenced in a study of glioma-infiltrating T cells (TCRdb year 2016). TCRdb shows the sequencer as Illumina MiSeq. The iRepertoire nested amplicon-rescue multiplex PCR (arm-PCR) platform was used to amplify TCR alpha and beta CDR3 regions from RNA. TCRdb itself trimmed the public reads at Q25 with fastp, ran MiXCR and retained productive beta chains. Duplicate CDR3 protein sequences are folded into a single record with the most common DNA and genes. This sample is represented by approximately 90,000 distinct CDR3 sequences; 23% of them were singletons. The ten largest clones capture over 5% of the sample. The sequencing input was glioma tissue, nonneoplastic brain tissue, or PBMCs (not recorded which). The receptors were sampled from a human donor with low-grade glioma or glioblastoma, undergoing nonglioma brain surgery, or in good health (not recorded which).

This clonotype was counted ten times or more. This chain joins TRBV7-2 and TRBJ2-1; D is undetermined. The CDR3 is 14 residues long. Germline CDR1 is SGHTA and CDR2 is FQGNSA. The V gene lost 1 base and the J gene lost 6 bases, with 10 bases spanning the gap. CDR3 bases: TGTGCCAGCAGCTTAGGGGTGCTGATCAATGAGCAGTTCTTC. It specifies CASSLGVLINEQFF.

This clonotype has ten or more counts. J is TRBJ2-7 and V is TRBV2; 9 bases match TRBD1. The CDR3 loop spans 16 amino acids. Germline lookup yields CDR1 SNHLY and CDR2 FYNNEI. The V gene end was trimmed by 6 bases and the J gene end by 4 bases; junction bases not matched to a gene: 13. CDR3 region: CASRDNRDRDVYEQYF. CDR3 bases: TGTGCCAGCAGGGATAACCGGGACAGGGACGTATACGAGCAGTACTTC. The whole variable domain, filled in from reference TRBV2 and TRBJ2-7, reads EPEVTQTPSHQVTQMGQEVILRCVPISNHLYFYWYRQILGQKVEFLVSFYNNEISEKSEIFDDQFSVERPDGSNFTLKIRSTKLEDSAMYFCASRDNRDRDVYEQYFGPGTRLTVT.

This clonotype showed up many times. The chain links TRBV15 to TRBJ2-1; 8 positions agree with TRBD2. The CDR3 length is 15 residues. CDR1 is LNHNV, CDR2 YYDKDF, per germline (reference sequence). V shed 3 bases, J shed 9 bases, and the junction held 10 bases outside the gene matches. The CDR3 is CATSRLAGRMAEQFF. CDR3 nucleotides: TGTGCCACCAGCAGGTTAGCGGGGAGAATGGCTGAGCAGTTCTTC.

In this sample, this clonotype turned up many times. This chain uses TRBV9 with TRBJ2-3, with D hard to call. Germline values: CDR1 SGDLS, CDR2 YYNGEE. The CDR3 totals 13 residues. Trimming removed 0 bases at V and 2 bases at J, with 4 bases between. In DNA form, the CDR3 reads TGTGCCAGCAGCGTAGGGATCACAGATACGCAGTATTTT. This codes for CASSVGITDTQYF.

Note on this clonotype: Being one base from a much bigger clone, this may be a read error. This CDR3 is CASSPGVGSYEQYF. DNA of the CDR3: TGTGCCAGCTCACCAGGCGTCGGATCCTACGAGCAGTACTTC. The rearrangement uses TRBV18 and TRBJ2-7; no clear D. V lost 2 bases and J lost 1, with 9 bases in between. Germline V lookup: CDR1 KGHSH, CDR2 LQKENI. The CDR3 has 14 amino acids.

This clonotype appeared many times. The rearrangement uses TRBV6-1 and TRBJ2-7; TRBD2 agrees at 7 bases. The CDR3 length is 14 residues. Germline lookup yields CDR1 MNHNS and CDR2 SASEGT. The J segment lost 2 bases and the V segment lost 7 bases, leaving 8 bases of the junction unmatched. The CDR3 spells CASTATGGPYEQYF. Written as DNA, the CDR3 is TGTGCCAGCACCGCAACGGGAGGCCCCTACGAGCAGTACTTC.

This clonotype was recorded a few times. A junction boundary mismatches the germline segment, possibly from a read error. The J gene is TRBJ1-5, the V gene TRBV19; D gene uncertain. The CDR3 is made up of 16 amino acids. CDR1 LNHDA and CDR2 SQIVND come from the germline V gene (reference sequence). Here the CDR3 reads CASSLFVGVKQALQNF. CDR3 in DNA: TGTGCCAGTAGTCTTTTCGTTGGGGTCAAGCAAGCCCTCCAGAATTTT.

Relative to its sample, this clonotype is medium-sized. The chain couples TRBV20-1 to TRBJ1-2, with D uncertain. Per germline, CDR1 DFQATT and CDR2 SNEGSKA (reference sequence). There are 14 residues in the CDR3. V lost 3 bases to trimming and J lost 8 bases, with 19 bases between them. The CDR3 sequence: CSASSGPSGSGYTF. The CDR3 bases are TGCAGTGCTAGTTCTGGGCCCTCAGGATCCGGCTACACCTTC.

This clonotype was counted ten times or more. The chain's CDR3 is CASRALTSSYNEQFF. CDR3 coding DNA: TGTGCCAGCAGGGCCTTGACTAGCTCCTACAATGAGCAGTTCTTC. The gene calls are TRBV2 and TRBJ2-1, with D possibly matching TRBD2 (6 bases). Trimming cost V 6 bases and J 0 bases, with 12 bases left between them. The germline CDR1 and CDR2 sequences are SNHLY and FYNNEI. CDR3 length: 15 residues.

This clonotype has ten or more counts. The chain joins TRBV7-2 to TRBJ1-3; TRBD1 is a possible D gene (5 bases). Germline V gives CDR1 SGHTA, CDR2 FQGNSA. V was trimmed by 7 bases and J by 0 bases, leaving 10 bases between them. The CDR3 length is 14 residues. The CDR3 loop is CASNGHFSGNTIYF. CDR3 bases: TGTGCCAGCAACGGACACTTCTCTGGAAACACCATATATTTT.